This TCR beta chain was retrieved from a study of Tregs in tolerant kidney transplant recipients. Assay used: immunoSEQ multiplex PCR; TCRdb lists only in-frame clones, some missing. The sample has some 21,000 clones, over 70% seen once. Germline V CDR1 and CDR2: SEHNR, FQNEAQ (reference sequence). Trimming took off 4 bases at V and 1 base at J, with 15 bases between the two ends. The length of the CDR3 is 16 residues. The nonmyeloablative bone marrow transplants came from related graft donors, with transient mixed chimerism. Study-level results: Biological reproducibility was not directly addressed in this study.

As for this clone: The antigen is unknown.

The source is a human patient who received a combined kidney and bone marrow transplant. Some T cells may have come from the graft donor. The chain carries TRBV7-9 and TRBJ2-3; a weak D match, TRBD2 (6 bases). The sample consisted of CD8+ T cells from blood (PBMCs), taken 6 months after the transplant. CDR3 in amino acids: CASSWALAEGTDTQYF. The CDR3 DNA reads TGTGCCAGCAGCTGGGCACTAGCTGAGGGCACAGATACGCAGTATTTT.